These 32 T cell receptor beta chains share one sample of origin, sequenced in a study of spatial heterogeneity in lung cancer (dated by TCRdb to between 2018 and 2020). The time point label on this specimen signifies: sample taken at primary tumor resection. The library came from 5' RACE. Sequenced on a NextSeq 500. TCRdb trimmed the raw reads at Q25, called clones with MiXCR and kept productive beta chains. Entries that share a CDR3 protein sequence are merged under the most common genes and DNA. This sample holds about 7,000 distinct CDR3 sequences; under 15% were observed only once. The ten top clones hold roughly 8% of the sample. General findings and caveats noted by the study authors: The number of expanded intratumoral alpha and beta TCRs correlated with the tumor nonsynonymous mutation count.

These receptors have no known antigen. This specimen consisted of lung tumor tissue, obtained at surgery. The origin of the receptors is a male donor with early-stage non-small cell lung cancer.

Within the sample, this clonotype is medium-sized. Little can be read into the size of this beta chain, an off-target read in a library designed for alpha chains. V usage is TRBV30 and J usage is TRBJ1-5; D call uncertain. The CDR3 spans 13 residues. The ends were cut back, 1 base at V and 3 bases at J, with 7 bases in the middle. CDR1 GTSNPN and CDR2 SVGIG come from the germline V gene (reference sequence). CDR3 nucleotides: TGTGCCTGGAGTGGGCAGCCCAATCAGCCCCAGCATTTT. Its translation is CAWSGQPNQPQHF.

Notes on this clonotype: A read error may produce the germline difference seen at one junction end. The library was designed around alpha chains, so this beta chain is a stray read whose abundance carries little weight. The gene calls are TRBV7-9 and TRBJ1-5; tentatively, D is TRBD1 (5 bases). CDR3 size: 14 residues. CDR1 SEHNR and CDR2 FQNEAQ come from the germline V gene (reference sequence). Written as DNA, the CDR3 is TGTGCCAGCAGCGTAGCAGGGCAGAATCAGCCCCAGCATTTT. It codes for CASSVAGQNQPQHF.

In this sample, this clonotype turned up many times. As an off-target read in a library built for alpha chains, this beta chain has a frequency of little significance. J is TRBJ2-3 and V is TRBV5-1, with TRBD2 identical over 11 bases. After removal of 2 bases from V and 1 base from J, the junction contained 6 bases not matched to a gene. The CDR3 consists of 17 residues. Germline V gene lookup returns CDR1 SGHRS and CDR2 YFSETQ. In DNA, the CDR3 is TGCGCCAGCAGCTTACTGACGGGACTAGCGGGCACAGATACGCAGTATTTT. This sequence encodes CASSLLTGLAGTDTQYF.

This clonotype showed up many times. The library was prepared for alpha chains; this beta chain is a stray read, so its frequency means little. The rearrangement uses TRBV5-1 and TRBJ1-1; the D is unclear. Germline lookup yields CDR1 SGHRS and CDR2 YFSETQ. V shed 4 bases and J shed 0 bases, with 10 bases lying between them. There are 14 residues in the CDR3. This CDR3 reads CASSPGELNTEAFF. In nucleotides, the CDR3 is TGCGCCAGCAGCCCTGGAGAGTTGAACACTGAAGCTTTCTTT. The whole variable domain, filled in from reference TRBV5-1 and TRBJ1-1, reads KAGVTQTPRYLIKTRGQQVTLSCSPISGHRSVSWYQQTPGQGLQFLFEYFSETQRNKGNFPGRFSGRQFSNSRSEMNVSTLELGDSALYLCASSPGELNTEAFFGQGTRLTVV.

A note on this clonotype: The library was designed around alpha chains, so this beta chain is a stray read whose abundance carries little weight. This chain joins TRBV27 and TRBJ1-1; possible D gene TRBD1, 5 bases. The germline CDR1 and CDR2 sequences are MNHEY and SMNVEV (reference sequence). This CDR3 region has 16 residues. Trimming pared 5 bases from V and 0 bases from J, leaving 16 bases between. The CDR3 DNA reads TGTGCCAGCAGTAGAGACAGAGGGTACCTGAACACTGAAGCTTTCTTT. Its translation is CASSRDRGYLNTEAFF.

Sample share makes this clonotype medium-sized (0.01 to 0.1%). A library prepared for alpha chains yielded this beta chain as an off-target read; its size is of little meaning. The rearrangement joins TRBV27 to TRBJ2-5; 9 bases agree with TRBD1. CDR1 MNHEY and CDR2 SMNVEV come from the germline V gene (reference sequence). The trim removed 6 bases at V and 7 bases at J, leaving 6 bases unmatched. There are 13 residues in the CDR3. CDR3 coding DNA: TGTGCCAGCAGGCGCGACAGGGGGGTGACCCAGTACTTC. This encodes CASRRDRGVTQYF.

This clonotype came up many times. Within a library made for alpha chains, this beta chain is off target, and its count is uninformative. This chain connects TRBV7-9 to TRBJ2-5, with D perhaps assigned TRBD1 or TRBD2 (5 bases each). The CDR3 totals 18 residues. Looked up from germline, CDR1 is SEHNR and CDR2 is FQNEAQ (reference sequence). V was clipped by 1 base and J by 5 bases, with 23 bases between them. The CDR3, as DNA: TGTGCCAGCAGCTTAGGCTGGGCAAGCGGACATCCCGGGGAGACCCAGTACTTC. Translated, it gives CASSLGWASGHPGETQYF.

This clonotype has a handful of counts. This beta chain is an unintended read in a library built for alpha chains; its size means little. The chain combines TRBV12-3 or TRBV12-4 with TRBJ1-5, with D uncertain. The CDR3 runs 14 residues. V lost 7 bases and J lost 3, with 13 bases in between. The CDR3 spells CASNPPGNNQPQHF. DNA of the CDR3: TGTGCCAGCAATCCACCTGGGAACAATCAGCCCCAGCATTTT.

By its share, this clonotype is medium-sized. Little can be read into the size of this beta chain, an off-target read in a library designed for alpha chains. This chain joins TRBV18 and TRBJ1-4; D remains unclear. The germline V gene encodes CDR1 KGHSH and CDR2 LQKENI. The CDR3 has 15 amino acids. With 3 bases removed from V and 4 bases from J, the gap between germline ends came to 12 bases. The CDR3 reads CASSPISTHNEKLFF. The CDR3 DNA reads as TGTGCCAGCTCACCGATTAGCACTCATAATGAAAAACTGTTTTTT.

This clonotype was found many times. The size of this beta chain means little, since it is a stray read in a library made for alpha chains. J is TRBJ1-6 and V is TRBV6-1, with D possibly TRBD1 on 5 matching bases. From germline, CDR1 is MNHNS and CDR2 SASEGT. This CDR3 is built from 14 residues. V was cut by 0 bases and J by 8 bases, with 8 bases left in between. The CDR3 DNA sequence: TGTGCCAGCAGTGAAGCGGGGGGGTATTCACCCCTCCACTTT. Translation gives CASSEAGGYSPLHF.

This clonotype is deemed medium-sized. The library was built for alpha chains, so this beta chain is an off-target read and its size means little. The rearrangement joins TRBV10-3 to TRBJ1-2; no reliable D call. Trimming pared 8 bases from V and 2 bases from J, leaving 6 bases between. The CDR3 totals 11 residues. Germline CDR1 reads ENHRY; CDR2 reads SYGVKD. The CDR3 DNA follows: TGTGCCATCCGACGGAACTATGGCTACACCTTC. Translated: CAIRRNYGYTF.

This clonotype was counted many times. Being off target in a library aimed at alpha chains, this beta chain has a size of little meaning. The chain joins TRBV20-1 to TRBJ2-2, with D perhaps matching TRBD2 (8 bases). V lost 6 bases, J lost 0 bases, and 17 bases lay in between. CDR3 length: 16 residues. Germline CDR1 and CDR2: DFQATT and SNEGSKA (reference sequence). CDR3 protein: CSARDSGRPNTGELFF. Here the CDR3 DNA reads TGCAGTGCCCGGGACAGCGGGAGACCGAACACCGGGGAGCTGTTTTTT.

For this clonotype: For a library built for alpha chains, this beta chain is a stray read; little rests on its size. The chain recombines TRBV11-2 with TRBJ2-1; 8 nucleotides agree with TRBD2. CDR3 length equals 14 residues. CDR1 SGHAT and CDR2 FQNNGV come from the germline V gene. The V segment lost 3 bases and the J segment 9 bases; nucleotides outside the gene matches: 7. The CDR3 sequence is CASSLSGGPSEQFF. The DNA for the CDR3 is TGTGCCAGCAGCTTGTCGGGAGGGCCGAGTGAGCAGTTCTTC. Combining the CDR3 with reference TRBV11-2 and TRBJ2-1 gives the whole variable domain EAGVAQSPRYKIIEKRQSVAFWCNPISGHATLYWYQQILGQGPKLLIQFQNNGVVDDSQLPKDRFSAERLKGVDSTLKIQPAKLEDSAVYLCASSLSGGPSEQFFGPGTRLTVL.

This clonotype was detected ten times or more. The size of this beta chain means little, since it is a stray read in a library made for alpha chains. V gene TRBV2 combines with J gene TRBJ1-1; tentative D call: TRBD1 (6 bases). CDR3 length: 13 amino acids. Germline loops: CDR1 SNHLY, CDR2 FYNNEI. The V gene lost 8 bases and the J gene lost 0 bases, with 10 bases spanning the gap. CDR3 sequence: CASATGLNTEAFF. The DNA for the CDR3 is TGTGCCAGCGCGACAGGCCTGAACACTGAAGCTTTCTTT.

This clonotype came up many times. The library was designed around alpha chains, so this beta chain is a stray read whose abundance carries little weight. The chain links TRBV5-1 to TRBJ2-6; no reliable D call. Germline assignment: CDR1 SGHRS and CDR2 YFSETQ. Trimming took 4 bases from V and 2 from J, leaving 10 bases between them. The CDR3 contains 15 residues. The chain's CDR3 is CASSKRSTGANVLTF. In DNA form, the CDR3 reads TGCGCCAGCAGCAAAAGGAGTACTGGGGCCAACGTCCTGACTTTC. Supplemented by reference TRBV5-1 and TRBJ2-6, the full variable domain reads KAGVTQTPRYLIKTRGQQVTLSCSPISGHRSVSWYQQTPGQGLQFLFEYFSETQRNKGNFPGRFSGRQFSNSRSEMNVSTLELGDSALYLCASSKRSTGANVLTFGAGSRLTVL.

Relative to its sample, this clonotype is large. Within a library made for alpha chains, this beta chain is off target, and its count is uninformative. The chain employs TRBV6-6 and TRBJ2-5; no clear D gene. The CDR3 covers 13 residues. Trimming removed 4 bases at V and 2 bases at J, with 8 bases between. Germline loops: CDR1 MNHNY, CDR2 SVGAGI (reference sequence). The CDR3 DNA reads as TGTGCCAGCAGTTCGACTTCTCAAGAGACCCAGTACTTC. Translating it yields CASSSTSQETQYF.

This clonotype was found many times. This beta chain is an unintended read in a library built for alpha chains; its size means little. This chain joins TRBV7-2 and TRBJ2-2, with D possibly matching TRBD2 (5 bases). CDR1 and CDR2 (germline): SGHTA, FQGNSA. CDR3 length equals 15 residues. V shed 5 bases and J shed 0 bases, with 10 bases lying between them. The CDR3: CASSRSGTNTGELFF. The CDR3, as DNA: TGTGCCAGCAGCCGGTCCGGGACGAACACCGGGGAGCTGTTTTTT.

Comments on this clonotype: Being off target in a library aimed at alpha chains, this beta chain has a size of little meaning. The chain carries TRBV6-6 and TRBJ2-7; D gene uncertain. The germline CDR1 and CDR2 sequences are MNHNY and SVGAGI (reference sequence). The CDR3 length is 16 residues. With 2 bases removed from V and 7 bases from J, the gap between germline ends came to 21 bases. CDR3 nucleotides: TGTGCCAGCAGTTACACCCGTTTGTCCCTGCGAAGGGAGCAGTACTTC. It specifies CASSYTRLSLRREQYF.

A word on this clonotype: In a library made to pick up alpha chains, this beta chain is a stray read with a size that means little. The chain joins TRBV28 to TRBJ2-3; D is unresolved. Trimming shortened V by 2 bases and J by 10 bases, and 7 bases separated the two germline ends. Germline CDR1 reads MDHEN; CDR2 reads SYDVKM. CDR3 size: 11 residues. The CDR3 coding sequence is TGTGCCAGCAGTTTAGGTCGTCCGCAGTATTTT. It yields the protein CASSLGRPQYF. The full variable domain, completed using reference TRBV28 and TRBJ2-3, is DVKVTQSSRYLVKRTGEKVFLECVQDMDHENMFWYRQDPGLGLRLIYFSYDVKMKEKGDIPEGYSVSREKKERFSLILESASTNQTSMYLCASSLGRPQYFGPGTRLTVL.

This clonotype was seen only a few times. Found in a library prepared for alpha chains, this beta chain is an off-target read, and its abundance has little meaning. The chain uses TRBV29-1 and TRBJ1-1, with D unresolved. The CDR3 runs to 11 residues. V dropped 2 bases and J dropped 1 base, with 2 bases sitting between them. Germline V lookup: CDR1 SQVTM, CDR2 ANQGSEA. The CDR3 DNA follows: TGCAGCGTTGAAAAGAACACTGAAGCTTTCTTT. Residues: CSVEKNTEAFF.

The sample holds many counts of this clonotype. Little can be read into the size of this beta chain, an off-target read in a library designed for alpha chains. The V call is TRBV27, the J call TRBJ1-6; 8 bases match TRBD1. V lost 5 bases to trimming and J lost 4 bases; unmatched junction nucleotides: 7. CDR1 and CDR2 from the germline V gene are MNHEY and SMNVEV (reference sequence). The CDR3 length is 16 residues. The DNA for the CDR3 is TGTGCCAGCAGTATCAGGGGGCATTCATATAATTCACCCCTCCACTTT. It codes for CASSIRGHSYNSPLHF.

The sample holds many counts of this clonotype. For a library built for alpha chains, this beta chain is a stray read; little rests on its size. The chain couples TRBV30 to TRBJ2-1, with 8 bases matching TRBD2. Germline-derived CDR1 and CDR2 are GTSNPN and SVGIG (reference sequence). CDR3 size: 14 residues. The V and J ends lost 3 bases and 7 bases, in that order; junction bases with no gene match: 8. Here the CDR3 DNA reads TGTGCCTGGAGATCCAGCGGGAGATTGAATGAGCAGTTCTTC. Protein: CAWRSSGRLNEQFF.

This clonotype was counted ten times or more. Since the library was made to target alpha chains, this beta chain is a stray read and its abundance is not meaningful. The J gene is TRBJ1-6, the V gene TRBV28, with TRBD1 matching over 7 bases. There are 14 residues in the CDR3. J lost 14 bases, V lost 2 bases, and 9 bases had no gene match. Germline CDR1 MDHEN, CDR2 SYDVKM. The CDR3 sequence: CASSLRGHSVTLHF. The CDR3, as DNA: TGTGCCAGCAGTTTAAGGGGGCACTCCGTCACCCTCCACTTT.

This clonotype was seen many times. Because this beta chain is a stray read in a library intended to capture alpha chains, its abundance should not be given much weight. This chain joins TRBV12-3 or TRBV12-4 and TRBJ1-1; D unresolved. Trimming cost V 6 bases and J 7 bases, with 27 bases left between them. The CDR3 has 17 amino acids. DNA of the CDR3: TGTGCCAGCAGCAATTTAAGGGCCGGGAGCAAACGGAGTGAAGCTTTCTTT. It codes for CASSNLRAGSKRSEAFF.

This clonotype is judged medium-sized (0.01 to 0.1%). Since it is a stray read in a library aimed at alpha chains, this beta chain has a size that is not meaningful. The rearrangement links TRBV6-1 to TRBJ1-5, with D uncertain. From germline, CDR1 is MNHNS and CDR2 SASEGT. This CDR3 is 14 amino acids long. V lost 4 bases and J 1 base, leaving 8 bases between the germline ends. The CDR3, as DNA: TGTGCCAGCAGTGCGGACGGAAGCAATCAGCCCCAGCATTTT. This codes for CASSADGSNQPQHF.

By share, this clonotype ranks as medium-sized. This beta chain lies outside the target of a library built for alpha chains; its clone size means little. The chain links TRBV7-9 to TRBJ2-1, with TRBD2 identical over 8 bases. The CDR3 has 15 amino acids. The V gene end was trimmed by 5 bases and the J gene end by 8 bases; junction bases not matched to a gene: 11. Germline V gives CDR1 SEHNR, CDR2 FQNEAQ (reference sequence). CDR3 region: CASSQGLAGSDEQFF. The CDR3 bases are TGTGCCAGCAGCCAAGGACTAGCCGGGAGCGATGAGCAGTTCTTC.

This clonotype was picked up many times. Since it is a stray read in a library aimed at alpha chains, this beta chain has a size that is not meaningful. The rearrangement joins TRBV10-3 to TRBJ2-7, with 7 positions matching TRBD1. V was clipped by 3 bases and J by 6 bases; unmatched bases: 5. Germline loops: CDR1 ENHRY, CDR2 SYGVKD. The CDR3 is 13 amino acids. The CDR3 here is CAISDSGTVEQYV. The CDR3 nucleotides are TGTGCCATCAGTGACTCCGGGACAGTCGAGCAGTACGTC.

This clonotype appeared many times. Because the library targeted alpha chains, this beta chain is an off-target read whose size means little. This chain uses TRBV29-1 with TRBJ2-1; 7 bases line up with TRBD1. Germline loops: CDR1 SQVTM, CDR2 ANQGSEA. The CDR3 runs to 16 residues. V was pared by 5 bases and J by 4 bases, with 14 bases of the junction left unmatched. CDR3 region: CSVQGRGTESYNEQFF. The CDR3 DNA is TGCAGCGTTCAGGGCAGGGGGACAGAGAGTTACAATGAGCAGTTCTTC.

By frequency in the sample, this clonotype is medium-sized. The library was prepared for alpha chains; this beta chain is a stray read, so its frequency means little. The chain uses TRBV6-1 and TRBJ2-7; 10 nucleotides align to TRBD1. V was clipped by 7 bases and J by 4 bases; unmatched bases: 4. The CDR3 length is 13 residues. Germline V gives CDR1 MNHNS, CDR2 SASEGT. CDR3 protein: CASTDRGAYEQYF. The CDR3 DNA reads as TGTGCCAGCACGGACAGGGGGGCATACGAGCAGTACTTC.

In its sample, this clonotype is medium-sized. A library made for alpha chains picked up this beta chain off target, so its size means little. The chain uses TRBV19 and TRBJ1-6; the D gene is possibly TRBD1 (5 bases). This CDR3 region has 14 residues. The V end was cut by 5 bases, the J end by 7 bases, with 12 bases between. Germline V gene sequence: CDR1 LNHDA, CDR2 SQIVND (reference sequence). The CDR3 DNA is TGTGCCAGTAGTCAAAGGGGACCGAATTCACCCCTCCACTTT. Translated: CASSQRGPNSPLHF.

As regards this clonotype: This beta chain is an off-target read within a library intended for alpha chains, so its frequency means little. V and J are TRBV20-1 and TRBJ2-3; D unresolved. In germline, CDR1 is DFQATT, CDR2 SNEGSKA (reference sequence). The CDR3 is 11 amino acids. V lost 3 bases, J lost 4 bases, and 5 bases lay in between. CDR3 residues: CSASMSDTQYF. CDR3 bases: TGCAGTGCTAGTATGTCAGATACGCAGTATTTT.

This clonotype is judged medium-sized. This beta chain is an unintended read in a library built for alpha chains; its size means little. The rearrangement joins TRBV12-3 or TRBV12-4 to TRBJ1-5, with D possibly TRBD1 on 5 matching bases. The V and J ends lost 8 bases and 2 bases respectively, with 10 bases between them. This CDR3 has 13 residues. In DNA, the CDR3 is TGTGCCAGCGCGCGGGGGGGCAATCAGCCCCAGCATTTT. Its protein product is CASARGGNQPQHF.